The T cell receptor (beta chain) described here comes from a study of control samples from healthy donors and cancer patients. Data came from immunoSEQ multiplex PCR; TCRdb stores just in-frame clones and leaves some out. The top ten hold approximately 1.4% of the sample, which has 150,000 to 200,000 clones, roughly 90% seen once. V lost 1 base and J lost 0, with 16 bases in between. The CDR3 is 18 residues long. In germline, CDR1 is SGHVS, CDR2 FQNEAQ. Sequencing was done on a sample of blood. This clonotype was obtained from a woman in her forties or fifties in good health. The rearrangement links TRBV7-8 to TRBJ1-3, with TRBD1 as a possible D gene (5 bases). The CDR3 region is CASSLGDASSHSGNTIYF. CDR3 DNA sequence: TGTGCCAGCAGCTTAGGGGACGCGTCCTCGCACTCTGGAAACACCATATATTTT.